This T cell receptor (beta chain) was observed in a study of cytomegalovirus exposure and HLA in healthy donors. The CDR3 covers 16 residues. Germline loops: CDR1 MGHRA, CDR2 YSYEKL. Unmatched junction bases numbered 8, after V lost 1 base and J lost 6 bases. The study, taken as a whole, reports: Later analysis associated a missense DCLRE1C variant with TCR beta V- and J-gene trimming.

The PCR used 60 Vbeta and 13 Jbeta primers. Sequencing was performed with immunoSEQ multiplex PCR; in TCRdb, only in-frame clones are kept and a portion is missing. The profile shows 100,000 to 150,000 clones, roughly 10% of them singletons. The sample holds a few counts of this clone. Its antigen is undetermined. The chain joins TRBV4-1 to TRBJ2-4; TRBD2 agrees at 8 bases. The source is a woman aged 18 to 35 in good health and CMV-seropositive. Input material: PBMCs. The CDR3 is CASSQAPPGGLNIQYF. CDR3 bases: TGCGCCAGCAGCCAAGCCCCTCCGGGGGGGTTAAACATTCAGTACTTC.